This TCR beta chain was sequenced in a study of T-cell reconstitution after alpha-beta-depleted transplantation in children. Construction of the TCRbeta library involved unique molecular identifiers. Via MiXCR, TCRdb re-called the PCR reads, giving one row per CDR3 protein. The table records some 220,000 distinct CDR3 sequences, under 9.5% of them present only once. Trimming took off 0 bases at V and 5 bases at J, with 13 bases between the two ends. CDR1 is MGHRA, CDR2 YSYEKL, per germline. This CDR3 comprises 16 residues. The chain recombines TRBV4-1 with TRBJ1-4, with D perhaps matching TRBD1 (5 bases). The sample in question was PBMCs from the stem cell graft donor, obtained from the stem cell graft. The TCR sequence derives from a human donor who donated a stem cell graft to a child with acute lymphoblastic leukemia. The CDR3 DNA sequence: TGCGCCAGCAGCCAAGAGTGGGGAAGGGGAAATGAAAAACTGTTTTTT. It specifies CASSQEWGRGNEKLFF.